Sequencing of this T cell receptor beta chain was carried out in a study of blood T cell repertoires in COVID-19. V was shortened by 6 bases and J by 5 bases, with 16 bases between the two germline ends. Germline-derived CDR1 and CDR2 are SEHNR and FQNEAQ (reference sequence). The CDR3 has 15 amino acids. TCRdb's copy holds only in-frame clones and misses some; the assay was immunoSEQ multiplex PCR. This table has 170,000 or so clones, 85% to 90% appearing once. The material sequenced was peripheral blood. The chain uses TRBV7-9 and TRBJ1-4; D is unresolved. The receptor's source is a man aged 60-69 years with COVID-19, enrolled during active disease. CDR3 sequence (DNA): TGTGCCAGCAGTAGGAACACAGTTGTAAATGAAAAACTGTTTTTT. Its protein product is CASSRNTVVNEKLFF.